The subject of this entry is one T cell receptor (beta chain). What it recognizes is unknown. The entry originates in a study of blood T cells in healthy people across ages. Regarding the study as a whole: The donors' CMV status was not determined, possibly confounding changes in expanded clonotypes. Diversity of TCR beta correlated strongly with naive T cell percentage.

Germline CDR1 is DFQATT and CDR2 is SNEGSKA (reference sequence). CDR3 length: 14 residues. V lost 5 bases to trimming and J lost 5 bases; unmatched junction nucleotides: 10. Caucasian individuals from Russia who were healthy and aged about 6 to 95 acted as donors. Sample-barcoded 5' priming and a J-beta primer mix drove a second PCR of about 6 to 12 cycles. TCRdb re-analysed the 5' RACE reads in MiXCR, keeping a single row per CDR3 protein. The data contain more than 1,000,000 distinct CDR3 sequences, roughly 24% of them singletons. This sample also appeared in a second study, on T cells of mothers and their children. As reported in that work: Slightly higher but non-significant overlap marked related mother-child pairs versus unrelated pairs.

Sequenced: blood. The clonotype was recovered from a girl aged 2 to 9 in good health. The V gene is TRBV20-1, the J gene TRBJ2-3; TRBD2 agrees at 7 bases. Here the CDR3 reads CSAFRLGGIDTQYF. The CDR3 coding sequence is TGCAGTGCTTTCCGACTCGGGGGGATAGATACGCAGTATTTT.